This T cell receptor (beta chain) was documented in a study of T-cell reconstitution after alpha-beta-depleted transplantation in children. This sample's TCRbeta library carried unique molecular identifier barcodes. TCRdb re-analysed the PCR reads in MiXCR, keeping a single row per CDR3 protein. In the table there are about 110,000 distinct CDR3 sequences, around a tenth of which are singletons. Notes on this clonotype: Its antigen is not identified.

With 3 bases removed from V and 9 bases from J, the gap between germline ends came to 15 bases. CDR3 size: 14 residues. In germline, CDR1 is MDHEN, CDR2 SYDVKM. Study-wide results and caveats: It was newly produced T cells that mostly accounted for T-cell counts and diversity one year after transplant.

This receptor was obtained from a boy younger than 10 with acute lymphoblastic leukemia, due to receive a stem cell transplant. The sequencing here drew on PBMCs, taken before TCRalphabeta/CD19-depleted stem cell transplant. This chain connects TRBV28 to TRBJ1-5; a possible D gene is TRBD1 (5 bases). The CDR3 is CASSFQGPQGPQHF. CDR3 sequence (DNA): TGTGCCAGCAGTTTCCAGGGCCCTCAAGGGCCCCAGCATTTT.